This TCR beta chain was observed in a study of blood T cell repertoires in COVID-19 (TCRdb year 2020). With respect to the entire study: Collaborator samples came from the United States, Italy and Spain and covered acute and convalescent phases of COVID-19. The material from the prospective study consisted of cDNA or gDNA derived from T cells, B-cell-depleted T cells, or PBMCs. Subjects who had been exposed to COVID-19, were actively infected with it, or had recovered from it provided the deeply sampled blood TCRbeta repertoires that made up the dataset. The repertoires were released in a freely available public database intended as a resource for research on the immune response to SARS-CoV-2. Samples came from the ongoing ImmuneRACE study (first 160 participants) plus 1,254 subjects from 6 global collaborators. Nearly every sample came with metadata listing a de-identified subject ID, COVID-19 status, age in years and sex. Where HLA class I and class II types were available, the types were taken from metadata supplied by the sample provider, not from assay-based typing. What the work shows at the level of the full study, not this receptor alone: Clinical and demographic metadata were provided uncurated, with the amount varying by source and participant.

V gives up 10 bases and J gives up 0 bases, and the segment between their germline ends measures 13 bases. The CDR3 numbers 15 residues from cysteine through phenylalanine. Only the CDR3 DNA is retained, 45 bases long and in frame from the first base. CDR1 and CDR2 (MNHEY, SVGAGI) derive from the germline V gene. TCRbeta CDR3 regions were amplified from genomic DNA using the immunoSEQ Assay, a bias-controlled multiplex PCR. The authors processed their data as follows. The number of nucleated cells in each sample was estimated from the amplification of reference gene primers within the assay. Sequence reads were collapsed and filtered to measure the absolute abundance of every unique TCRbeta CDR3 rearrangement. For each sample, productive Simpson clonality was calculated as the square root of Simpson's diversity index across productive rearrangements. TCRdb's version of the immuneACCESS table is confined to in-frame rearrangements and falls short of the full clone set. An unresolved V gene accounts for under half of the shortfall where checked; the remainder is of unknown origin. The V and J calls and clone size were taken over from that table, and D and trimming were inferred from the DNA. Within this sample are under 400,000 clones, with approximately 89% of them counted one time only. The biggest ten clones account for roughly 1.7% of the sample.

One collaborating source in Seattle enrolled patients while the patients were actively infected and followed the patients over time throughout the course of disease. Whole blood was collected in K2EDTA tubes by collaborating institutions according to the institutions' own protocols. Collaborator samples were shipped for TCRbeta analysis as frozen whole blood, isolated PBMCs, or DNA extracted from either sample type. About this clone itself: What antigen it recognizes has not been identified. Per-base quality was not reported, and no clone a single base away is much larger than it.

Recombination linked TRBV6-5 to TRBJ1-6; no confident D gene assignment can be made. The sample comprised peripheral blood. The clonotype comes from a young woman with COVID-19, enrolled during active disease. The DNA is TGTGCCATCCATATGATAGACTCCTATAATTCACCCCTCCACTTT. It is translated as CAIHMIDSYNSPLHF.